This T cell receptor beta chain was recorded in a study of CD8+ T cells in alopecia areata. V was shortened by 6 bases and J by 0 bases, with 20 bases between the two germline ends. Germline lookup yields CDR1 MGHDK and CDR2 SYGVNS. This CDR3 is 17 amino acids long. Sequencing templates came from extracted RNA that was reverse transcribed into cDNA. Profiled with immunoSEQ multiplex PCR; TCRdb holds only in-frame clones, not every one. The sample gives 50,000 to 80,000 clones, about 44% of which show up once; about 51% is in the top ten. This receptor was taken from a human donor with alopecia areata. The sample was NKG2D-low CD8+ T cells sorted from blood. The V and J genes are TRBV25-1 and TRBJ1-1, with D perhaps TRBD1 (5 bases). Here the CDR3 DNA reads TGTGCCAGCAGGAGAGGGGCCAACGGACCGATGAACACTGAAGCTTTCTTT. As protein: CASRRGANGPMNTEAFF. The full variable domain, its missing parts supplied by reference TRBV25-1 and TRBJ1-1, is EADIYQTPRYLVIGTGKKITLECSQTMGHDKMYWYQQDPGMELHLIHYSYGVNSTEKGDLSSESTVSRIRTEHFPLTLESARPSHTSQYLCASRRGANGPMNTEAFFGQGTRLTVV.